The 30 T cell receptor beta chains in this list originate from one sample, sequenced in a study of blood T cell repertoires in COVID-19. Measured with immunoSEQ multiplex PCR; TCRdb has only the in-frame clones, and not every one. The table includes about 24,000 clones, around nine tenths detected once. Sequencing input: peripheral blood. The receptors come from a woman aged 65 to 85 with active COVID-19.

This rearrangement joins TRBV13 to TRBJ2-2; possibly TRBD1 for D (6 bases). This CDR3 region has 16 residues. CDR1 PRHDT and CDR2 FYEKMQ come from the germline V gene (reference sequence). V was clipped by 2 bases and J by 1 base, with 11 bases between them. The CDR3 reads CASSLPPDRNTGELFF. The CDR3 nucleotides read TGTGCCAGCAGCTTACCTCCGGACAGGAACACCGGGGAGCTGTTTTTT.

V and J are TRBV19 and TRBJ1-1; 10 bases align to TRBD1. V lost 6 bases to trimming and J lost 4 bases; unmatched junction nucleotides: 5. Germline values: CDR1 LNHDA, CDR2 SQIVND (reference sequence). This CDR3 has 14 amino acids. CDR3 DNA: TGTGCCAGTAGCCTCGGACAGGGGGGCACTGAAGCTTTCTTT. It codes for CASSLGQGGTEAFF.

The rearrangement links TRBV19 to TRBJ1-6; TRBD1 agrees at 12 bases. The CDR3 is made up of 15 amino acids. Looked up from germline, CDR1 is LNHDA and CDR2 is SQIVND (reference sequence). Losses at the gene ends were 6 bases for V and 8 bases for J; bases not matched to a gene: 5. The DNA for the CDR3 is TGTGCCAGTAGACCGGGACAGGGGGCTTATTCACCCCTCCACTTT. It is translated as CASRPGQGAYSPLHF.

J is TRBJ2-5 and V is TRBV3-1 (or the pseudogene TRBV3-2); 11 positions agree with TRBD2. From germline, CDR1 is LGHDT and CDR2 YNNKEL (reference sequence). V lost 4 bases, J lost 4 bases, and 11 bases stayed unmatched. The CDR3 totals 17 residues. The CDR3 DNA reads TGTGCCAGCAGCCTCGGAGCTAGCGGGGGGAAAGGAGAGACCCAGTACTTC. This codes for CASSLGASGGKGETQYF.

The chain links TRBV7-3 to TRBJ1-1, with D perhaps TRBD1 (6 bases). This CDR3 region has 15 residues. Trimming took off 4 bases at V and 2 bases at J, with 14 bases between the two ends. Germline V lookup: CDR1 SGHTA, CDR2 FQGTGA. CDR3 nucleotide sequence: TGTGCCAGCAGCTCCGAGACAGGAGCAAACACTGAAGCTTTCTTT. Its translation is CASSSETGANTEAFF.

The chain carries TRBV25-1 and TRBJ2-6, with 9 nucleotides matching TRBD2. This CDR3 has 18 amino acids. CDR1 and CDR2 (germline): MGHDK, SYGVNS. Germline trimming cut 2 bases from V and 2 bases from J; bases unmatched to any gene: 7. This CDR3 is CASSEAGGRSAGANVLTF. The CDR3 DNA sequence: TGTGCCAGCAGTGAAGCGGGGGGGCGCAGTGCTGGGGCCAACGTCCTGACTTTC.

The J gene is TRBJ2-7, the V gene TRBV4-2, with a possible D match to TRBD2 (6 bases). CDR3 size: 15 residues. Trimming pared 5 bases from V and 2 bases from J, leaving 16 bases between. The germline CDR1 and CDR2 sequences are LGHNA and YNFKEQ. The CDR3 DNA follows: TGTGCCAGCAGCACTTCCCGGGACTCAACCTACGAGCAGTACTTC. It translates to CASSTSRDSTYEQYF.

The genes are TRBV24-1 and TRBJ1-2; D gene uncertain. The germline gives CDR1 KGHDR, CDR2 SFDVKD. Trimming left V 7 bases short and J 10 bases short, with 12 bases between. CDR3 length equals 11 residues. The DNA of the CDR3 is TGTGCCACCAGCCACAAGTTCGCCTACACCTTC. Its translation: CATSHKFAYTF.

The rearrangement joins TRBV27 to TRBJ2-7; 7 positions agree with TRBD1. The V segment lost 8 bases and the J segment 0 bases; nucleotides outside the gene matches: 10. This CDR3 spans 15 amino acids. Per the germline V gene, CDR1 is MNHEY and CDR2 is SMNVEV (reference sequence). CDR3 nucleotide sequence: TGTGCCAGCGCTGTAGGGGGCCCAAACTCCTACGAGCAGTACTTC. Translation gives CASAVGGPNSYEQYF.

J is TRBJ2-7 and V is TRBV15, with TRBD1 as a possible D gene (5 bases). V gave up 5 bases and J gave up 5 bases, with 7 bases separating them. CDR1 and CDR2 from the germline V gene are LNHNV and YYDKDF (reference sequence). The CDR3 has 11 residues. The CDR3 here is CATSAGHEQYF. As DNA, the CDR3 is TGTGCCACCAGCGCAGGGCACGAGCAGTACTTC.

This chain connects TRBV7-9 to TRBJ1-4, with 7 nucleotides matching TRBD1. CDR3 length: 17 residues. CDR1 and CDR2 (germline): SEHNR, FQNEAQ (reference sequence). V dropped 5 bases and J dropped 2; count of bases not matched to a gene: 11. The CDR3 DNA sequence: TGTGCCAGCAGCCCTCGACAGGGAAGCACGACTAATGAAAAACTGTTTTTT. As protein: CASSPRQGSTTNEKLFF. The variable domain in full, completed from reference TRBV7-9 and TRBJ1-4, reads DTGVSQNPRHKITKRGQNVTFRCDPISEHNRLYWYRQTLGQGPEFLTYFQNEAQLEKSRLLSDRFSAERPKGSFSTLEIQRTEQGDSAMYLCASSPRQGSTTNEKLFFGSGTQLSVL.

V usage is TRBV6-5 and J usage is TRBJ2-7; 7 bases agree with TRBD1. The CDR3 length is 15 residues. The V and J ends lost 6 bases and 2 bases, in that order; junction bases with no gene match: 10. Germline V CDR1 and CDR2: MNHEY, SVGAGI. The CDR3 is CASSRQGGTTYEQYF. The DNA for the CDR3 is TGTGCCAGCAGCAGACAGGGTGGCACCACCTACGAGCAGTACTTC.

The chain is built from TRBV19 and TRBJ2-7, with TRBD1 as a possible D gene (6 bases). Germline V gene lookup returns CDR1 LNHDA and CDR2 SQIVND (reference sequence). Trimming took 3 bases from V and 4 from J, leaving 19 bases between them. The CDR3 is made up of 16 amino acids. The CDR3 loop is CASSMGHGVLGYEQYF. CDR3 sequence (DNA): TGTGCCAGTAGTATGGGACACGGGGTCCTCGGGTACGAGCAGTACTTC. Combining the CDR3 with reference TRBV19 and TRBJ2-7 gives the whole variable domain DGGITQSPKYLFRKEGQNVTLSCEQNLNHDAMYWYRQDPGQGLRLIYYSQIVNDFQKGDIAEGYSVSREKKESFPLTVTSAQKNPTAFYLCASSMGHGVLGYEQYFGPGTRLTVT.

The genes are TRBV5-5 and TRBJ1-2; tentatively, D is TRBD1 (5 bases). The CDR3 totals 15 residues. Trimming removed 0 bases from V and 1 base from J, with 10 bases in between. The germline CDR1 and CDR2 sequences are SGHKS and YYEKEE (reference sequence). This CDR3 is CASSLGQGLNYGYTF. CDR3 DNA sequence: TGTGCCAGCAGCTTGGGGCAGGGCCTTAACTATGGCTACACCTTC.

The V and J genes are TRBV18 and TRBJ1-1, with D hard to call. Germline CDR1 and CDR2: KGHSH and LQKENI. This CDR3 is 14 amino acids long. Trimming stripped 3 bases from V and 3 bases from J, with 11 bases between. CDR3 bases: TGTGCCAGCTCACCTTCTTGGAGGGACACTGAAGCTTTCTTT. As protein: CASSPSWRDTEAFF.

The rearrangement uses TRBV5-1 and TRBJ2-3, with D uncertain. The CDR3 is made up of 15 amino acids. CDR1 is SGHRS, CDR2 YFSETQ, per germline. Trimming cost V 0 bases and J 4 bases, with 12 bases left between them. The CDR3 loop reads CASSLERFLPDTQYF. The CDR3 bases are TGCGCCAGCAGCTTGGAACGGTTCCTCCCAGATACGCAGTATTTT.

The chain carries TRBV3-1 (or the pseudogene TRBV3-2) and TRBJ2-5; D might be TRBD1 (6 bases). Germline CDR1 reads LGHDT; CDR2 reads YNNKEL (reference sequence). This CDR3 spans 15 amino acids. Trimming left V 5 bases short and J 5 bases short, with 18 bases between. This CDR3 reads CASSFQTGRGETQYF. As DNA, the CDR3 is TGTGCCAGCAGCTTTCAGACAGGAAGGGGGGAGACCCAGTACTTC.

This CDR3 is CASSESVSSGRSYNEQFF. The CDR3 DNA follows: TGTGCCAGCAGTGAGTCCGTTAGCTCCGGGAGATCCTACAATGAGCAGTTCTTC. The rearrangement uses TRBV25-1 and TRBJ2-1; D possibly corresponds to TRBD2 (6 bases). V lost 3 bases and J 1 base, leaving 19 bases between the germline ends. CDR1 is MGHDK, CDR2 SYGVNS, per germline. The CDR3 sequence is 18 residues long.

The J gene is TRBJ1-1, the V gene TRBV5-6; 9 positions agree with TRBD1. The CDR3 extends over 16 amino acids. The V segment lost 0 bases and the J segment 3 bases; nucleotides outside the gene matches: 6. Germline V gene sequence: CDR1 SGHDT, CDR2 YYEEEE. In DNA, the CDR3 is TGTGCCAGCAGCTTGGGGGACAGGGAATGGGACACTGAAGCTTTCTTT. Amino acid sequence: CASSLGDREWDTEAFF.

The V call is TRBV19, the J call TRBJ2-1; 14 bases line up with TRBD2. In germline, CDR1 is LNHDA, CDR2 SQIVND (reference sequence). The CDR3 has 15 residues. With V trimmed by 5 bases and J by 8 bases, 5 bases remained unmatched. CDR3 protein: CASSATSGGAYEQFF. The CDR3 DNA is TGTGCCAGTAGTGCGACTAGCGGGGGGGCCTATGAGCAGTTCTTC.

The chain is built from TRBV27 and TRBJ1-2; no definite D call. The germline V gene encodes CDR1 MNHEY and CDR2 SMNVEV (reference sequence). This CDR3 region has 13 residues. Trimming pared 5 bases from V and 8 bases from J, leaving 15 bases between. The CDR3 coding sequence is TGTGCCAGCAGTCCTACGGGTATAAGAGGCTACACCTTC. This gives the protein CASSPTGIRGYTF.

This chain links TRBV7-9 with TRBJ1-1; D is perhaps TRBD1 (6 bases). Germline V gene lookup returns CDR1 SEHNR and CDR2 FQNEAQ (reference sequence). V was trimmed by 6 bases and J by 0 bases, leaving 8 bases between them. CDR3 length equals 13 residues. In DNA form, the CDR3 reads TGTGCCAGCAGGTACAGGGTGAACACTGAAGCTTTCTTT. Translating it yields CASRYRVNTEAFF.

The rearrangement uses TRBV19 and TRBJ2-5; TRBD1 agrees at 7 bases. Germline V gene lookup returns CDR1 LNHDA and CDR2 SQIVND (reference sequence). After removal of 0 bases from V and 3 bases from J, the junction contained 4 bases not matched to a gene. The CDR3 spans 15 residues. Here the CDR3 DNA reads TGTGCCAGTAGTATAGAACCCGGGACAGAAGAGACCCAGTACTTC. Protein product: CASSIEPGTEETQYF.

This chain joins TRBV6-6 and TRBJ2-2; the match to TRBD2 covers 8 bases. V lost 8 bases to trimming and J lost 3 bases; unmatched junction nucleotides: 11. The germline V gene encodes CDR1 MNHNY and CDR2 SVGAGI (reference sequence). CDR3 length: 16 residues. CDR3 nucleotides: TGTGCCAGCTTTGATGCCGGGGGGGTTGACACCGGGGAGCTGTTTTTT. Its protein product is CASFDAGGVDTGELFF.

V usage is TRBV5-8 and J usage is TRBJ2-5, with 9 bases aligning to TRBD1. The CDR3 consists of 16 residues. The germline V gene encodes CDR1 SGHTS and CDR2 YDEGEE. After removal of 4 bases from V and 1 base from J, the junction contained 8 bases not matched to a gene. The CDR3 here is CASSIKGQGAQETQYF. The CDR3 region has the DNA TGTGCCAGCAGCATAAAGGGACAGGGAGCCCAAGAGACCCAGTACTTC.

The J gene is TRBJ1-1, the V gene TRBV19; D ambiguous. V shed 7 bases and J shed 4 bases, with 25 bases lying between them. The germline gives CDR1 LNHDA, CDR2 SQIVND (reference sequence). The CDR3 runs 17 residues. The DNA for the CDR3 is TGTGCCAGTATAAAGTACCCTGCGGATCCTTCGGGCACTGAAGCTTTCTTT. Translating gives CASIKYPADPSGTEAFF.

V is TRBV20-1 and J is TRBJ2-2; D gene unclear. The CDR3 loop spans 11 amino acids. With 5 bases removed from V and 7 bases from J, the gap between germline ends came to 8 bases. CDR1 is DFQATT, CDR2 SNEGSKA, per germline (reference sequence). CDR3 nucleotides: TGCAGTGCTGGGCGAGTCGGGGAGCTGTTTTTT. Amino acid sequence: CSAGRVGELFF.

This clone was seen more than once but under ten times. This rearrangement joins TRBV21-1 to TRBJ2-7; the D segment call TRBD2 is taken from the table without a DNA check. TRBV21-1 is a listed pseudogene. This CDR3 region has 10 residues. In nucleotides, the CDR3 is TGTGCCAGCAGCCGCTACGAGCAGTACTTC. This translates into CASSRYEQYF.

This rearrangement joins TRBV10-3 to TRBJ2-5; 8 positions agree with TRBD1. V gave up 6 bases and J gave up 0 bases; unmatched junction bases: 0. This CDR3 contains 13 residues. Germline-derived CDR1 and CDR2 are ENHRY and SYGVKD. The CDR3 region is CAIRGQDQETQYF. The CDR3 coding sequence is TGTGCCATCAGGGGACAGGACCAAGAGACCCAGTACTTC.

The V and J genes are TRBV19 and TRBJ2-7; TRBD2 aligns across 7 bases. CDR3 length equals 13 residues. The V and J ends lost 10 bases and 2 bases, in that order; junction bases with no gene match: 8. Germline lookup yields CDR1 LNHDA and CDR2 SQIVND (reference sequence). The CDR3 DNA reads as TGTGCCACCCGGGGACGGGGGGCCTACGAGCAGTACTTC. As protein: CATRGRGAYEQYF.